Each of the 14 T cell receptor beta chains below was sequenced from the same sample in a study of early T cells in non-severe SARS-CoV-2 infection. TCRdb reprocessed the 5' RACE reads with MiXCR, giving one entry per CDR3 protein. Here the sample spans fewer than 65,000 distinct CDR3 sequences, 8.7% being singletons. The sequencing used whole blood, collected at baseline. These receptor sequences come from an adult who was a healthcare worker with PCR-confirmed SARS-CoV-2 infection or an uninfected control (not recorded which).

In its sample, this clonotype was seen many times. The rearrangement uses TRBV20-1 and TRBJ2-1, with TRBD2 matching over 11 bases. The V and J ends lost 4 bases and 5 bases, in that order; junction bases with no gene match: 10. The germline V gene encodes CDR1 DFQATT and CDR2 SNEGSKA (reference sequence). The CDR3 length is 16 residues. The CDR3 coding sequence is TGCAGTGCTATTTCCACTAGACTAGCGGGGAACAATGAGCAGTTCTTC. Its protein product is CSAISTRLAGNNEQFF.

This chain joins TRBV29-1 and TRBJ2-3; 8 bases align to TRBD2. The junction had 4 bases not matched to a gene; V was cut back by 1 base and J by 4 bases. The CDR3 runs to 14 residues. Germline values: CDR1 SQVTM, CDR2 ANQGSEA. The CDR3 DNA reads as TGCAGCGTTGAAGCAGCGGGAGTCGCAGATACGCAGTATTTT. Translation: CSVEAAGVADTQYF.

The CDR3 DNA reads TGTGCCAGCAGCTCCGGACAGCCAACCGAGAATGAAAAACTGTTTTTT. Protein product: CASSSGQPTENEKLFF. The chain recombines TRBV7-3 with TRBJ1-4; D perhaps matches TRBD1 (6 bases). Germline CDR1 reads SGHTA; CDR2 reads FQGTGA. V dropped 4 bases and J dropped 5 bases, with 17 bases sitting between them. The CDR3 is made up of 16 amino acids.

This clonotype was counted a few times. The genes are TRBV5-1 and TRBJ2-1; D remains ambiguous. V lost 0 bases to trimming and J lost 5 bases, with 12 bases between them. The germline CDR1 and CDR2 sequences are SGHRS and YFSETQ. The CDR3 loop spans 15 amino acids. CDR3 bases: TGCGCCAGCAGCTTGGTGGTGACAATTAACAATGAGCAGTTCTTC. This translates into CASSLVVTINNEQFF.

The gene calls are TRBV19 and TRBJ2-7; D may be TRBD1 (6 bases). With 5 bases removed from V and 4 bases from J, the gap between germline ends came to 15 bases. The CDR3 contains 14 residues. Germline loops: CDR1 LNHDA, CDR2 SQIVND (reference sequence). The CDR3 nucleotides read TGTGCCAGTAGTCCGTCCTTGGGGGCGTACGAGCAGTACTTC. This encodes CASSPSLGAYEQYF.

The sample holds many counts of this clonotype. The chain links TRBV29-1 to TRBJ2-2; D is tentatively TRBD1 or TRBD2 (5 bases each). V lost 3 bases and J lost 0, with 5 bases in between. The CDR3 covers 13 residues. Per the germline V gene, CDR1 is SQVTM and CDR2 is ANQGSEA. The CDR3 sequence: CSVEGPNTGELFF. DNA of the CDR3: TGCAGCGTTGAGGGACCGAACACCGGGGAGCTGTTTTTT.

This clonotype was detected many times. The V and J genes are TRBV6-6 and TRBJ2-3; TRBD1 agrees at 9 bases. The CDR3 loop spans 15 amino acids. Germline loops: CDR1 MNHNY, CDR2 SVGAGI (reference sequence). The V segment lost 1 base and the J segment 5 bases; nucleotides outside the gene matches: 4. Written as DNA, the CDR3 is TGTGCCAGCAGTTACTTAGGGACAGGGCTAGATACGCAGTATTTT. Translating it yields CASSYLGTGLDTQYF.

The chain uses TRBV18 and TRBJ2-3; 9 bases agree with TRBD2. This CDR3 contains 15 residues. V shed 3 bases and J 3 bases; nucleotides not matched to a gene: 4. Germline V lookup: CDR1 KGHSH, CDR2 LQKENI. This chain's CDR3 is CASSPVGLATDTQYF. CDR3 DNA: TGTGCCAGCTCACCTGTCGGACTAGCGACAGATACGCAGTATTTT.

This rearrangement joins TRBV20-1 to TRBJ2-1, with 9 bases aligning to TRBD2. V dropped 0 bases and J dropped 10; count of bases not matched to a gene: 13. Germline CDR1 and CDR2: DFQATT and SNEGSKA (reference sequence). The CDR3 covers 16 residues. As DNA, the CDR3 is TGCAGTGCTAGAGATAGCGGGGGACTCCGAGCACAGGAGCAGTTCTTC. It specifies CSARDSGGLRAQEQFF.

The chain joins TRBV29-1 to TRBJ2-5; D not certain. Per germline, CDR1 SQVTM and CDR2 ANQGSEA. V was clipped by 4 bases and J by 5 bases, with 14 bases between them. The CDR3 has 13 residues. The DNA for the CDR3 is TGCAGCGTTGCGGAGATGATCGGGGAGACCCAGTACTTC. Amino acid sequence: CSVAEMIGETQYF.

This clonotype was recorded many times. The chain couples TRBV27 to TRBJ2-3; TRBD2 agrees at 9 bases. The germline CDR1 and CDR2 sequences are MNHEY and SMNVEV (reference sequence). Trimming cost V 3 bases and J 3 bases; bases outside gene matches: 1. The CDR3 spans 14 residues. CDR3 amino acids: CASSLGLATDTQYF. For the CDR3, the DNA is TGTGCCAGCAGTTTGGGACTAGCAACAGATACGCAGTATTTT.

This clonotype was counted ten times or more. This chain links TRBV7-8 with TRBJ2-1, with 9 positions matching TRBD2. CDR3 length: 16 residues. V shed 5 bases and J 7 bases; nucleotides not matched to a gene: 12. Germline V lookup: CDR1 SGHVS, CDR2 FQNEAQ. The CDR3 DNA sequence: TGTGCCAGCAGCGCGCGTCCGGGACTAGCTCTTAATGAGCAGTTCTTC. Protein product: CASSARPGLALNEQFF. Filled out from reference TRBV7-8 and TRBJ2-1, the complete variable domain reads GAGVSQSPRYKVAKRGQDVALRCDPISGHVSLFWYQQALGQGPEFLTYFQNEAQLDKSGLPSDRFFAERPEGSVSTLKIQRTQQEDSAVYLCASSARPGLALNEQFFGPGTRLTVL.

This clonotype has a count of ten or more. V gene TRBV24-1 combines with J gene TRBJ2-1, with D perhaps matching TRBD2 (6 bases). Looked up from germline, CDR1 is KGHDR and CDR2 is SFDVKD. The germline V and J ends were trimmed by 7 bases and 0 bases, with 24 bases remaining between them. The CDR3 has 19 residues. CDR3 loop: CATSGPPDQTSSSYNEQFF. The CDR3 region has the DNA TGTGCCACCAGCGGTCCCCCCGACCAAACTAGCTCCTCCTACAATGAGCAGTTCTTC.

This clonotype has at least ten counts. The chain joins TRBV9 to TRBJ1-6; 7 bases map to TRBD1. Germline-derived CDR1 and CDR2 are SGDLS and YYNGEE. Trimming at V came to 4 bases and at J to 6 bases, leaving 10 bases not matched to a gene. CDR3 length: 16 residues. CDR3 residues: CASSPQGGAGNSPLHF. CDR3 DNA: TGTGCCAGCAGCCCCCAGGGGGGGGCGGGTAATTCACCCCTCCACTTT.